The 21 T cell receptor beta chains listed next were all sequenced from one sample in a study of identical twins. TCRdb analysed the 5' RACE reads with MiXCR anew, one entry per CDR3 protein. The data contain around 370,000 distinct CDR3 sequences, approximately 10% of them singletons. Sequencing used naive T cells sorted from blood. All receptors derive from a woman between 45 and 60 years old in good health.

The rearrangement uses TRBV7-8 and TRBJ2-3; the D is unclear. V was clipped by 1 base and J by 5 bases, with 10 bases between them. This CDR3 has 14 amino acids. Germline V lookup: CDR1 SGHVS, CDR2 FQNEAQ. The CDR3 is CASSLVSVGDTQYF. CDR3 nucleotides: TGTGCCAGCAGCTTAGTTTCAGTAGGAGATACGCAGTATTTT.

This clonotype appeared a few times. V and J are TRBV5-1 and TRBJ2-5, with D hard to call. This CDR3 is 14 amino acids long. V was trimmed by 0 bases and J by 2 bases, leaving 8 bases between them. Germline-derived CDR1 and CDR2 are SGHRS and YFSETQ. As DNA, the CDR3 is TGCGCCAGCAGCTTGGGGCCAGAACAAGAGACCCAGTACTTC. It encodes CASSLGPEQETQYF.

The rearrangement links TRBV24-1 to TRBJ2-5, with D possibly matching TRBD1 (5 bases). CDR1 is KGHDR and CDR2 is SFDVKD in the germline V gene. V was pared by 10 bases and J by 4 bases, with 21 bases between. The CDR3 runs 15 residues. CDR3: CATTEMLRSGETQYF. For the CDR3, the DNA is TGTGCCACGACAGAGATGCTAAGGAGTGGAGAGACCCAGTACTTC.

The chain joins TRBV20-1 to TRBJ2-5; perhaps TRBD2 as D (6 bases). Germline values: CDR1 DFQATT, CDR2 SNEGSKA (reference sequence). The CDR3 consists of 15 residues. Trimming removed 3 bases at V and 4 bases at J, with 18 bases between. CDR3 sequence: CSARGTGPSTETQYF. CDR3 nucleotides: TGCAGTGCTAGGGGGACTGGCCCCAGCACAGAGACCCAGTACTTC.

This clonotype was seen many times. The rearrangement joins TRBV28 to TRBJ2-7; 8 nucleotides align to TRBD2. The germline V gene has CDR1 MDHEN and CDR2 SYDVKM. With V trimmed by 5 bases and J by 4 bases, 4 bases remained unmatched. This CDR3 has 13 amino acids. CDR3 bases: TGTGCCAGCAGTCGGGGGGGGGGATACGAGCAGTACGTC. Translation: CASSRGGGYEQYV.

The rearrangement links TRBV5-6 to TRBJ2-1, with a possible D match to TRBD2 (5 bases). The V and J ends lost 0 bases and 0 bases respectively, with 13 bases between them. Germline CDR1 is SGHDT and CDR2 is YYEEEE. This CDR3 is 17 amino acids long. The DNA of the CDR3 is TGTGCCAGCAGCTTGGGACCCTTAGGGAGCTCCTACAATGAGCAGTTCTTC. Translation: CASSLGPLGSSYNEQFF. The full variable domain, completed using reference TRBV5-6 and TRBJ2-1, is DAGVTQSPTHLIKTRGQQVTLRCSPKSGHDTVSWYQQALGQGPQFIFQYYEEEERQRGNFPDRFSGHQFPNYSSELNVNALLLGDSALYLCASSLGPLGSSYNEQFFGPGTRLTVL.

This clonotype showed up just a few times. J is TRBJ2-2 and V is TRBV12-3 or TRBV12-4, with 7 bases fitting TRBD1. With V trimmed by 4 bases and J by 10 bases, 6 bases remained unmatched. This CDR3 contains 13 residues. The CDR3 region is CASSSNRGVELFF. In DNA form, the CDR3 reads TGTGCCAGCAGTTCAAACAGGGGAGTGGAGCTGTTTTTT.

This clonotype has only a few counts. The chain joins TRBV12-3 or TRBV12-4 to TRBJ1-5, with 8 bases that match TRBD1. J gave up 6 bases and V 6 bases, and 10 bases lay outside the gene matches. CDR3 length: 15 residues. CDR3 sequence: CASRFDRGRGQPQHF. CDR3 bases: TGTGCCAGCAGGTTTGACAGGGGTAGGGGTCAGCCCCAGCATTTT.

The sample holds many counts of this clonotype. The rearrangement links TRBV4-1 to TRBJ2-2, with D unclear. Looked up from germline, CDR1 is MGHRA and CDR2 is YSYEKL. The CDR3 is 14 residues long. Trimming took 6 bases from V and 5 from J, leaving 13 bases between them. CDR3 sequence: CASSSLPGTGELFF. The CDR3 DNA sequence: TGCGCCAGCAGTTCCCTCCCTGGAACCGGGGAGCTGTTTTTT.

The gene calls are TRBV3-1 and TRBJ2-2; 9 nucleotides line up with TRBD1. The CDR3 is 16 residues long. CDR1 is LGHDT and CDR2 is YNNKEL in the germline V gene (reference sequence). Trimming took 2 bases from V and 4 from J; bases not matched to a gene: 5. Here the CDR3 reads CASSQLGQGPTGELFF. DNA of the CDR3: TGTGCCAGCAGCCAATTGGGACAGGGACCCACCGGGGAGCTGTTTTTT. Complete variable domain (other parts from reference TRBV3-1 and TRBJ2-2): DTAVSQTPKYLVTQMGNDKSIKCEQNLGHDTMYWYKQDSKKFLKIMFSYNNKELIINETVPNRFSPKSPDKAHLNLHINSLELGDSAVYFCASSQLGQGPTGELFFGEGSRLTVL.

The table lists this clonotype with many counts. The chain combines TRBV12-3 or TRBV12-4 with TRBJ2-2; TRBD1 aligns across 7 bases. The CDR3 runs to 12 residues. V lost 8 bases and J lost 6; bases outside the gene matches: 3. CDR3 nucleotide sequence: TGTGCCAGCCGACAGGGTCCCGGGGAGCTGTTTTTT. The encoded protein is CASRQGPGELFF.

This chain uses TRBV6-5 with TRBJ1-2; 9 nucleotides line up with TRBD1. V shed 5 bases and J 0 bases; nucleotides not matched to a gene: 7. Germline CDR1 reads MNHEY; CDR2 reads SVGAGI. The CDR3 extends over 16 amino acids. The CDR3: CASSITTGGANYGYTF. In DNA, the CDR3 is TGTGCCAGCAGTATAACGACAGGGGGAGCTAACTATGGCTACACCTTC.

The chain is built from TRBV25-1 and TRBJ2-5; D not certain. V gave up 5 bases and J gave up 4 bases, with 17 bases separating them. The germline gives CDR1 MGHDK, CDR2 SYGVNS. The CDR3 length is 15 residues. The CDR3 coding sequence is TGTGCCAGCAGTACCCCCGCCCAGGTGCGAGAGACCCAGTACTTC. This gives the protein CASSTPAQVRETQYF.

The chain recombines TRBV10-2 with TRBJ2-2; tentative D call: TRBD1 (6 bases). Trimming removed 0 bases at V and 1 base at J, with 6 bases between. Germline CDR1 and CDR2: WSHSY and SAAADI. The length of the CDR3 is 15 residues. Written as DNA, the CDR3 is TGCGCCAGCAGTGAGTCGACAGGGAACACCGGGGAGCTGTTTTTT. Translating it yields CASSESTGNTGELFF.

This clonotype was found many times. The V and J genes are TRBV19 and TRBJ2-2; D may be TRBD1 (6 bases). CDR1 is LNHDA and CDR2 is SQIVND in the germline V gene (reference sequence). The length of the CDR3 is 13 residues. Trimming removed 9 bases from V and 9 bases from J, with 17 bases in between. The CDR3 sequence: CASARDTFWELFF. CDR3 DNA sequence: TGTGCCAGCGCCCGGGACACCTTCTGGGAGCTGTTTTTT. Drawing the rest from reference TRBV19 and TRBJ2-2, the complete variable domain is DGGITQSPKYLFRKEGQNVTLSCEQNLNHDAMYWYRQDPGQGLRLIYYSQIVNDFQKGDIAEGYSVSREKKESFPLTVTSAQKNPTAFYLCASARDTFWELFFGEGSRLTVL.

This clonotype was counted ten times or more. V is TRBV12-3 or TRBV12-4 and J is TRBJ2-1; 13 bases align to TRBD2. The trim removed 5 bases at V and 8 bases at J, leaving 3 bases unmatched. This CDR3 comprises 14 residues. CDR3 nucleotide sequence: TGTGCCAGCAGTCCCGGGACTAGCGGGGATGAGCAGTTCTTC. It translates to CASSPGTSGDEQFF.

This clonotype was seen a handful of times. V is TRBV19 and J is TRBJ2-7, with D possibly TRBD1 on 6 matching bases. The CDR3 is 13 residues long. Germline-derived CDR1 and CDR2 are LNHDA and SQIVND (reference sequence). Trimming removed 6 bases from V and 2 bases from J, with 11 bases in between. CDR3 bases: TGTGCCAGTAGCAGACAGGTGGCCTACGAGCAGTACTTC. Protein product: CASSRQVAYEQYF.

This clonotype has only a few counts. V is TRBV20-1 and J is TRBJ1-1; possible D gene TRBD1, 5 bases. Germline V gene lookup returns CDR1 DFQATT and CDR2 SNEGSKA (reference sequence). Trimming removed 1 base at V and 0 bases at J, with 9 bases between. The CDR3 consists of 14 residues. The DNA for the CDR3 is TGCAGTGCTAGAGCCGGGGCCATGAACACTGAAGCTTTCTTT. This encodes CSARAGAMNTEAFF.

This chain joins TRBV5-1 and TRBJ2-6; D remains unclear. Germline V gene sequence: CDR1 SGHRS, CDR2 YFSETQ. V was shortened by 4 bases and J by 1 base, with 9 bases between the two germline ends. The CDR3 spans 15 residues. The CDR3 loop reads CASSPDGSGANVLTF. DNA of the CDR3: TGCGCCAGCAGCCCCGATGGGTCTGGGGCCAACGTCCTGACTTTC.

This clonotype was counted many times. The rearrangement uses TRBV10-3 and TRBJ2-5; 9 positions match TRBD2. Germline V gene lookup returns CDR1 ENHRY and CDR2 SYGVKD. V was pared by 2 bases and J by 2 bases, with 6 bases of the junction left unmatched. The CDR3 runs 16 residues. The CDR3 protein is CAISEDSGRPQETQYF. The CDR3 DNA sequence: TGTGCCATCAGTGAGGATAGCGGGAGACCTCAAGAGACCCAGTACTTC.

The sample holds many counts of this clonotype. V gene TRBV12-3 or TRBV12-4 combines with J gene TRBJ1-2; D might be TRBD1 (5 bases). This CDR3 has 13 residues. The V and J ends lost 3 bases and 7 bases respectively, with 12 bases between them. The CDR3 reads CASSFRGGGGYTF. The CDR3 DNA reads as TGTGCCAGCAGTTTTCGGGGGGGAGGTGGCTACACCTTC.